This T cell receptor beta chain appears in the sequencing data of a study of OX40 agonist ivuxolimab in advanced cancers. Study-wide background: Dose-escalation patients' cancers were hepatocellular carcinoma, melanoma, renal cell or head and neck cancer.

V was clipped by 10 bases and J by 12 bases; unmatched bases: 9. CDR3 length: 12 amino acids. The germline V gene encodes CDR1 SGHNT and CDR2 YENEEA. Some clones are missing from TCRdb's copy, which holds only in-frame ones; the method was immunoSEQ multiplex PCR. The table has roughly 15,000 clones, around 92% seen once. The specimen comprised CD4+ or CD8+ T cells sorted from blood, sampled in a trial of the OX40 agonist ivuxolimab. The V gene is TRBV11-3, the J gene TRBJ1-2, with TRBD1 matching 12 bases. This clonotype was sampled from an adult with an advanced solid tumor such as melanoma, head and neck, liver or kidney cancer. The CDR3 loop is CATSGQGAPDTF. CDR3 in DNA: TGTGCCACCTCGGGACAGGGGGCCCCAGACACCTTC.